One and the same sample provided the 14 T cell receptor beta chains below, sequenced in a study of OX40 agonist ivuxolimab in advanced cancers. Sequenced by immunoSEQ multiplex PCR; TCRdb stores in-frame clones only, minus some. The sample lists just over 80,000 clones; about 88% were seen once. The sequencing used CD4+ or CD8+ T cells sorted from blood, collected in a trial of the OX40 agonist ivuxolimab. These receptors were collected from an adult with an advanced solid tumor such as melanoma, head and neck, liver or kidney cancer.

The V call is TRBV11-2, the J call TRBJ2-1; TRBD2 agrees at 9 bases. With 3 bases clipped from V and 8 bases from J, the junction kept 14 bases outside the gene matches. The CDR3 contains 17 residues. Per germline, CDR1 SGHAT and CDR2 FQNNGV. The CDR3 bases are TGTGCCAGCAGCTTGGGGCGTAGCGGGAGTGGATGGGATGAGCAGTTCTTC. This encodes CASSLGRSGSGWDEQFF.

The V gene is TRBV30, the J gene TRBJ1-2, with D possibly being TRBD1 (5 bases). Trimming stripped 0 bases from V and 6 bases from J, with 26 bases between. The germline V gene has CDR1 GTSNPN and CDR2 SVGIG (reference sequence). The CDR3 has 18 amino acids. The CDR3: CAWSVRRQNAGTRNGYTF. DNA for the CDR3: TGTGCCTGGAGTGTACGTAGACAAAACGCAGGGACCCGGAATGGCTACACCTTC.

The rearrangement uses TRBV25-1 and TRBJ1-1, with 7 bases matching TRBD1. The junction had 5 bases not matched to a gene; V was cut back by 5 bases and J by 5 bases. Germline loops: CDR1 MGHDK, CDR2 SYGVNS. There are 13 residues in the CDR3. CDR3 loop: CASSLQGRTEAFF. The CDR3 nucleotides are TGTGCCAGCAGTCTACAGGGGAGGACTGAAGCTTTCTTT. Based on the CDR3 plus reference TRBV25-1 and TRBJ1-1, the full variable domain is EADIYQTPRYLVIGTGKKITLECSQTMGHDKMYWYQQDPGMELHLIHYSYGVNSTEKGDLSSESTVSRIRTEHFPLTLESARPSHTSQYLCASSLQGRTEAFFGQGTRLTVV.

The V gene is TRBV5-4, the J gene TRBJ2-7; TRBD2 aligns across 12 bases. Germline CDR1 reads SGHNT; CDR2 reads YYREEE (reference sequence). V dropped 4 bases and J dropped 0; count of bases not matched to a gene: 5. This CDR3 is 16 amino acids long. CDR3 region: CASSQGLAGRSYEQYF. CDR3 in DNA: TGTGCCAGCAGCCAGGGACTAGCGGGTCGCTCCTACGAGCAGTACTTC.

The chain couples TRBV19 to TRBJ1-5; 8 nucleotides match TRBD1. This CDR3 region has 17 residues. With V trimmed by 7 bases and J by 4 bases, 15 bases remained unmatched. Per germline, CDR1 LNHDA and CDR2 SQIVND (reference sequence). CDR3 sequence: CASNLGQGRGDNQPQHF. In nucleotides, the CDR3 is TGTGCCAGTAATCTCGGACAGGGAAGAGGGGATAATCAGCCCCAGCATTTT. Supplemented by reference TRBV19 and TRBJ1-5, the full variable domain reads DGGITQSPKYLFRKEGQNVTLSCEQNLNHDAMYWYRQDPGQGLRLIYYSQIVNDFQKGDIAEGYSVSREKKESFPLTVTSAQKNPTAFYLCASNLGQGRGDNQPQHFGDGTRLSIL.

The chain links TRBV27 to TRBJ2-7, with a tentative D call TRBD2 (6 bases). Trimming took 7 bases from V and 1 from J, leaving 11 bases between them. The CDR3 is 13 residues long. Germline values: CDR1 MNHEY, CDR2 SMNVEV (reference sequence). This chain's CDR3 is CASTASGSYEQYF. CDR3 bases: TGTGCCAGCACGGCCAGCGGGTCCTACGAGCAGTACTTC.

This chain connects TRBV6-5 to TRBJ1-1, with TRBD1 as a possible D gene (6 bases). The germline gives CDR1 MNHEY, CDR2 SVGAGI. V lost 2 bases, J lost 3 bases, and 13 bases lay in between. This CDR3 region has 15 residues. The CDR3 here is CASSYAGAQDTEAFF. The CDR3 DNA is TGTGCCAGCAGTTACGCGGGGGCACAAGACACTGAAGCTTTCTTT.

CDR3 residues: CASSFLAGSTDTQYF. CDR3 nucleotide sequence: TGTGCCAGCAGCTTCCTAGCGGGGAGCACAGATACGCAGTATTTT. V gene TRBV7-9 combines with J gene TRBJ2-3; 9 bases are a match to TRBD2. Germline V gene data show CDR1 as SEHNR and CDR2 as FQNEAQ (reference sequence). The J segment lost 0 bases and the V segment lost 3 bases, leaving 1 base of the junction unmatched. The CDR3 consists of 15 residues. The full variable domain, completed using reference TRBV7-9 and TRBJ2-3, is DTGVSQNPRHKITKRGQNVTFRCDPISEHNRLYWYRQTLGQGPEFLTYFQNEAQLEKSRLLSDRFSAERPKGSFSTLEIQRTEQGDSAMYLCASSFLAGSTDTQYFGPGTRLTVL.

CDR3 sequence reads: CASSDQGSSIPQYF. In nucleotides, the CDR3 is TGCGCCAGCAGTGACCAAGGCAGTTCAATACCGCAGTATTTT. The V and J genes are TRBV10-1 and TRBJ2-3; D is ambiguous. Trimming removed 3 bases from V and 10 bases from J, with 17 bases in between. Germline CDR1 reads WNHNN; CDR2 reads SYGVQD (reference sequence). This CDR3 has 14 residues.

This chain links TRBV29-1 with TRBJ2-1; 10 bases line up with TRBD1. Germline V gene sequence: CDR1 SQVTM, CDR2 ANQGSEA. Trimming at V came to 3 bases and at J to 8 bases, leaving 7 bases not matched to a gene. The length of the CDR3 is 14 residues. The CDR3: CSVDLGDRGYEQFF. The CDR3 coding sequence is TGCAGCGTTGACTTAGGGGACAGGGGCTATGAGCAGTTCTTC.

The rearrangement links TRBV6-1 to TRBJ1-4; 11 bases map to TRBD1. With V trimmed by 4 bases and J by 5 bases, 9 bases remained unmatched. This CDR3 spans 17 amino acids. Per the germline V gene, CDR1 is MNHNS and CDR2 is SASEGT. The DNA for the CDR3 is TGTGCCAGCAGTGGGGACAGGGGGTGGTTCGGGAATGAAAAACTGTTTTTT. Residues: CASSGDRGWFGNEKLFF.

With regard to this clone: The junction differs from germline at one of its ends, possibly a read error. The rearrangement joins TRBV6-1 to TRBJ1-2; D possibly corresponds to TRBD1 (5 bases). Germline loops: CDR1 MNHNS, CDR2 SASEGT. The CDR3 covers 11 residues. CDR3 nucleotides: TGTGCCAGCAGCGGGACCGCCAAGCAAGCCTTC. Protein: CASSGTAKQAF.

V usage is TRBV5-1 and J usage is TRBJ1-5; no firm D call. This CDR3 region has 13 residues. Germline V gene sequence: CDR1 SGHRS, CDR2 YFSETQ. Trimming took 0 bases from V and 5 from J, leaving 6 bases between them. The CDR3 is CASSLDSDQPQHF. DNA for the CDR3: TGCGCCAGCAGCTTGGATTCAGATCAGCCCCAGCATTTT.

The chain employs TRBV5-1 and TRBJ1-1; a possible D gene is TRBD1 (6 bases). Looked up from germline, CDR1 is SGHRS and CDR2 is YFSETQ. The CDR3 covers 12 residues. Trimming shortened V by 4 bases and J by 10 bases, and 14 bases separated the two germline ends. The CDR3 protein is CASSGGTSRAFF. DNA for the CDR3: TGCGCCAGCAGCGGGGGGACAAGCAGAGCTTTCTTT.